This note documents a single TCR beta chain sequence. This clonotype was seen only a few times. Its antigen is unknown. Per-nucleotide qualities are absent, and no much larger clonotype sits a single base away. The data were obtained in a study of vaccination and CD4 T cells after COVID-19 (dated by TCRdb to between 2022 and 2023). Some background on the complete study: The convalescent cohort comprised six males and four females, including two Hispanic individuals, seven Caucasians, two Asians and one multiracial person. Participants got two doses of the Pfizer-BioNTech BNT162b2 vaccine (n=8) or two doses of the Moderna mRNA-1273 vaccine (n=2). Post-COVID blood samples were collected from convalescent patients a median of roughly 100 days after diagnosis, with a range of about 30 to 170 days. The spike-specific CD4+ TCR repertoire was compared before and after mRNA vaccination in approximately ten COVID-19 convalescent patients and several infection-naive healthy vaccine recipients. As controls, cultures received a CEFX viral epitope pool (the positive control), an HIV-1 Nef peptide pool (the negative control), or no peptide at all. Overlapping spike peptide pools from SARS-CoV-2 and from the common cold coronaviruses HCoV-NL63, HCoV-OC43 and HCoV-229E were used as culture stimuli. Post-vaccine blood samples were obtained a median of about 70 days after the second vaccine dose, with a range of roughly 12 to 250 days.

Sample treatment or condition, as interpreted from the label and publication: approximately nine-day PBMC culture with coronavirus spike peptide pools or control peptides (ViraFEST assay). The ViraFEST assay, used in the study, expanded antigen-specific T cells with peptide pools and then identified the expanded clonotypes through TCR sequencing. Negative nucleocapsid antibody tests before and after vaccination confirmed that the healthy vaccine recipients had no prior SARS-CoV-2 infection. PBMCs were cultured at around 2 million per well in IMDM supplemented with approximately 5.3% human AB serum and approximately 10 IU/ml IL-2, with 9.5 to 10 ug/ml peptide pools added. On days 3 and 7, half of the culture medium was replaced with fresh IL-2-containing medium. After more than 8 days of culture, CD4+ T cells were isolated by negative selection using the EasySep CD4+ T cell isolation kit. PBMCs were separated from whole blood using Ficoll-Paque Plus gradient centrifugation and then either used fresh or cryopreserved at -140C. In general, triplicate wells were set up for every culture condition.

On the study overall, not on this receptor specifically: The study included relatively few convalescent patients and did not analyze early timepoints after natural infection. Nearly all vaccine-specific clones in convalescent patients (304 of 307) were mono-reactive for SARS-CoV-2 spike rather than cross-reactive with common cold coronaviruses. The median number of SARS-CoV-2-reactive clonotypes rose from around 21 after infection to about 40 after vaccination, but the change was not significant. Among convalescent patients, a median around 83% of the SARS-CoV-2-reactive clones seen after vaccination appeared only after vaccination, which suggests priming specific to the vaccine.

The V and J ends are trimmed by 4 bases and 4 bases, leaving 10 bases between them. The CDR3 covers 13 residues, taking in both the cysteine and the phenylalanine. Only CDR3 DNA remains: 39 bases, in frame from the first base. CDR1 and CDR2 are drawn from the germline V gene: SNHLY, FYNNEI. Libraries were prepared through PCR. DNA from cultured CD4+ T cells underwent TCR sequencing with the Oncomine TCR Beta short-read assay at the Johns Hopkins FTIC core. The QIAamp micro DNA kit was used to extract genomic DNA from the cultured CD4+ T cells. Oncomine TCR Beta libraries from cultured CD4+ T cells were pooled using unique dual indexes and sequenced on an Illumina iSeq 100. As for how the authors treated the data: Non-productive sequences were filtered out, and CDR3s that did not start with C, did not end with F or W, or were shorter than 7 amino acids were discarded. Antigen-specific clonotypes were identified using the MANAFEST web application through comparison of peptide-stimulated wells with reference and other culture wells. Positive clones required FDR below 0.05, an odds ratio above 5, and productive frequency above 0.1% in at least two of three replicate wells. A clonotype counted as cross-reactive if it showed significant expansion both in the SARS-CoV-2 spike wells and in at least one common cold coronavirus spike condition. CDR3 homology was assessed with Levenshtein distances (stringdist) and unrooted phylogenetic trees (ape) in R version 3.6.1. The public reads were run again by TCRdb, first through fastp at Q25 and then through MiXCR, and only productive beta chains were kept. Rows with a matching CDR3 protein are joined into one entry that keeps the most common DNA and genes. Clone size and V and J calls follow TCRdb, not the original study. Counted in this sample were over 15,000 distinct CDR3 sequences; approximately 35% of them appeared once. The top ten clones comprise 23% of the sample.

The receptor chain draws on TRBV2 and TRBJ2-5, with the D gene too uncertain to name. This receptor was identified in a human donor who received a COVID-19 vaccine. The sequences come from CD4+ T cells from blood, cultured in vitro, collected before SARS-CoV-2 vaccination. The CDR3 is CASSVSRPETQYF. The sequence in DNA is TGTGCCAGCAGTGTATCCAGACCAGAGACCCAGTACTTC.